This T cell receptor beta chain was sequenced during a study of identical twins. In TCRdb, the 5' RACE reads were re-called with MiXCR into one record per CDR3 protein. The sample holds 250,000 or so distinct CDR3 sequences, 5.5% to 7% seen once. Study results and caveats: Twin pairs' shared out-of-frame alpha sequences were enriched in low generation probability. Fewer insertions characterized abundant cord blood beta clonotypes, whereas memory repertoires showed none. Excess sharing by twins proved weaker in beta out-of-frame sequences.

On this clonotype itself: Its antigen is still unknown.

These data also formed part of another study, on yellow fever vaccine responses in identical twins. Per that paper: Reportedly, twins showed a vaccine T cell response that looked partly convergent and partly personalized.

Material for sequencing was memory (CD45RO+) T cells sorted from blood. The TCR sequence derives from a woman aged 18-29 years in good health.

The CDR3 nucleotides read TGTGCCACCTCGGCCGGGGGAGGGAGTTTGAGCACCGGGGAGCTGTTTTTT. It specifies CATSAGGGSLSTGELFF. The chain joins TRBV10-3 to TRBJ2-2; 7 nucleotides line up with TRBD2. The V gene's germline CDR1 is ENHRY and CDR2 SYGVKD. V shed 10 bases and J 4 bases; nucleotides not matched to a gene: 18. There are 17 residues in the CDR3.